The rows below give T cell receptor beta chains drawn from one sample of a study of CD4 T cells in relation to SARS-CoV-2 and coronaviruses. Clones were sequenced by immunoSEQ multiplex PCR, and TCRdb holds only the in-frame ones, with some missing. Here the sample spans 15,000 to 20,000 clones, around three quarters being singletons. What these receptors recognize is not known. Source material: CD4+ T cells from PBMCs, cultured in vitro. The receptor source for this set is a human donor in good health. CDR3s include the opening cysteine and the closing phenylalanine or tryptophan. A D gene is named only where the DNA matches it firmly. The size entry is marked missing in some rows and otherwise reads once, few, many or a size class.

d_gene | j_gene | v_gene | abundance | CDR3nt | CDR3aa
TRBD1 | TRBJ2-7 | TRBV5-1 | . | TGCGCCAGCAGCTTAGGACAGGGGTTCTCCTACGAGCAGTACTTC | CASSLGQGFSYEQYF
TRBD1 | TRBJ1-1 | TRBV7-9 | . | TGTGCCAGCAGCCCGACAGGGTCGAGTCACACTGAAGCTTTCTTT | CASSPTGSSHTEAFF
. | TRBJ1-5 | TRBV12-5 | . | TGTGCTAGTGGTTTCGAGCTTAATCAGCCCCAGCATTTT | CASGFELNQPQHF
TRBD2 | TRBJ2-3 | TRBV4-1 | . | TGCGCCAGCAGCCAAGATCTTAGCGGGGTGGGCACAGATACGCAGTATTTT | CASSQDLSGVGTDTQYF
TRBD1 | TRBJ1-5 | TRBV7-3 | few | TGTGCCAGCAGCCCCCGTCAGGGGGAGCCCCAGCATTTT | CASSPRQGEPQHF
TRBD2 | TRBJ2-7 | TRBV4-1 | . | TGCGCCAGCAGCGATCCCGGGACTAGCGTATCCAACGAGCAGTACTTC | CASSDPGTSVSNEQYF
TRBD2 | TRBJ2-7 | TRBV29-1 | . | TGCAGCGTTGGGAGTAGCGGGGTGCCCCTCGAGCAGTACTTC | CSVGSSGVPLEQYF
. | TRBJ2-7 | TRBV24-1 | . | TGTGCCACCAGTGATTACTCAAGGGACACGCACCGCTCCTACGAGCAGTACTTC | CATSDYSRDTHRSYEQYF
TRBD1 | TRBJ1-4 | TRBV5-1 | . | TGCGCCAGCAGCGAAGGACAGGGTGGAGAAAAACTGTTTTTT | CASSEGQGGEKLFF
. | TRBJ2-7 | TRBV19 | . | TGTGCCAGTAGTATAGGGACGACCTACGAGCAGTACTTC | CASSIGTTYEQYF
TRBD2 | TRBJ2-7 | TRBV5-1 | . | TGCGCCAGCAGCTTGGCTAGCGGGCATACCTACGAGCAGTACTTC | CASSLASGHTYEQYF
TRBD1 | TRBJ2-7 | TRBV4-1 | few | TGCGCCAGCAGTACAATGCGGGACAGGGGTGGGTACGAGCAGTACTTC | CASSTMRDRGGYEQYF
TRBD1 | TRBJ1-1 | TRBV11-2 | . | TGTGCCAGCAGCTTAGGTGGGACAGGGAGTCCTGAAGCTTTCTTT | CASSLGGTGSPEAFF